The clone carrying this TCR beta chain was counted ten times or more. Amplification of TCR beta CDR3 regions was performed using RNA transcripts as template. A first-round RT-PCR of the TCR CDR3 used the HTBI primer set. TCRdb re-called the multiplex PCR reads with MiXCR, one entry per CDR3 protein. The sample has about 500,000 distinct CDR3 sequences, 16% seen once. Using around 10 ml of fresh peripheral blood, PBMCs were prepared. This record comes from a study of T cells in Graves' hyperthyroidism and ophthalmopathy. In the study overall: Prior to any treatment, at the point of initial diagnosis, peripheral blood was collected.

CDR3 length: 14 residues. The V and J ends lost 4 bases and 8 bases, in that order; junction bases with no gene match: 6. The germline gives CDR1 SGHVS, CDR2 FQNEAQ. Material: blood. This chain links TRBV7-8 with TRBJ1-2; TRBD1 matches 11 bases. The origin of this receptor is a woman aged 18-30 years with Graves' hyperthyroidism. This CDR3 is CASSSTGQGGGYTF. DNA for the CDR3: TGTGCCAGCAGCTCCACGGGACAGGGGGGGGGCTACACCTTC. Full variable domain (remainder filled in from reference TRBV7-8 and TRBJ1-2): GAGVSQSPRYKVAKRGQDVALRCDPISGHVSLFWYQQALGQGPEFLTYFQNEAQLDKSGLPSDRFFAERPEGSVSTLKIQRTQQEDSAVYLCASSSTGQGGGYTFGSGTRLTVV.